This T cell receptor (beta chain) was captured by sequencing in a study of PD-L1 blockade in urothelial cancer. Across the study: From 2014, patients received atezolizumab, given as 1,200 mg intravenously every 3 weeks. Blood analysis was done at 3 weeks (second dose) and 6 weeks after treatment began. T cells numbered a median of approximately 130,000 in the blood samples.

The length of the CDR3 is 12 residues. The V and J ends lost 5 bases and 11 bases respectively, with 15 bases between them. Germline lookup yields CDR1 SGHAT and CDR2 FQNNGV. Details on this clone: The antigen remains unidentified.

Profiled with immunoSEQ multiplex PCR; TCRdb holds only in-frame clones, not every one. Of about 88,000 clones listed, roughly 90% are singletons. Findings and caveats of the study: Below-median blood TCR clonality before treatment forecast better survival.

Described time point: pretreatment peripheral blood. The receptor was isolated from an elderly woman with urothelial cancer. The specimen comprised PBMCs, sampled around atezolizumab (anti-PD-L1) treatment. J is TRBJ1-1 and V is TRBV11-2; D is possibly TRBD1 (5 bases). CDR3 sequence: CASSNKAGRAFF. DNA of the CDR3: TGTGCCAGCAGCAATAAGGCGGGGCGTGCTTTCTTT.